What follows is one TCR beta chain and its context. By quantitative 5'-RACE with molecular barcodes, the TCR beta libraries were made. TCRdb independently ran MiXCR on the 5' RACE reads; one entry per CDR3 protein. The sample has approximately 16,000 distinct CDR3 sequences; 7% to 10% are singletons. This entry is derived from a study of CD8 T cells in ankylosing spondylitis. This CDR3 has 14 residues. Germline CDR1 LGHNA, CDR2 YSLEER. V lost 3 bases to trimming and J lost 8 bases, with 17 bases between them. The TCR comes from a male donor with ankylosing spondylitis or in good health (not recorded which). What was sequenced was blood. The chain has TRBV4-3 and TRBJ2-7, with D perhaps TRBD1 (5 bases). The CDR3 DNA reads TGCGCCAGCAGCCAGACCCAGGGCACTACGAAGCAGTACTTC. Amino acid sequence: CASSQTQGTTKQYF.